One sample yielded the 29 T cell receptor beta chains listed below, sequenced in a study of Ad26.COV2.S vaccination and SARS-CoV-2 variants (dated by TCRdb to the early 2020s). Libraries came from the immunoSEQ multiplex PCR assay. Sourced from immuneACCESS, this table was stored by TCRdb with only in-frame sequences that have V and J called. A share of the clones is absent; for the studies checked, an unresolved V gene accounts for under half, and the remainder has no known explanation. The sample table holds just over 350,000 clones, of which 92% were seen once. Roughly 3.9% of the sample goes to the ten largest clones. The time point label, as the study defines it: individuals recovered from natural SARS-CoV-2 infection. Here the sequenced sample was peripheral blood, taken after recovery from COVID-19. These receptors all come from a human donor who had recovered from COVID-19.

This chain links TRBV5-4 with TRBJ1-2; weak D call: TRBD1 (6 bases). V shed 4 bases and J shed 8 bases, with 18 bases lying between them. Germline CDR1 is SGHNT and CDR2 is YYREEE (reference sequence). The CDR3 loop spans 14 amino acids. The CDR3 bases are TGTGCCAGCAGCGTGGGACAACACAGCTCGGGCTACACCTTC. Its translation is CASSVGQHSSGYTF.

Worth noting for this clone: This specimen includes other DNA sequences encoding the same CDR3. V gene TRBV5-1 combines with J gene TRBJ1-4; a weak D match, TRBD1 (5 bases). The CDR3 sequence is 15 residues long. CDR1 is SGHRS, CDR2 YFSETQ, per germline. The V end lost 0 bases, the J end lost 5 bases, and 11 bases lay between the germline ends. CDR3 residues: CASSLEGRGNEKLFF. CDR3 bases: TGCGCCAGCAGCTTGGAGGGGAGAGGGAATGAAAAACTGTTTTTT.

This chain links TRBV5-6 with TRBJ2-3; TRBD2 matches at 10 bases. The CDR3 is 17 amino acids. Germline values: CDR1 SGHDT, CDR2 YYEEEE. With V trimmed by 4 bases and J by 5 bases, 13 bases remained unmatched. The CDR3 DNA follows: TGTGCCAGCAGCCTGGTGGACAAGCGGGGGGGCCGAGATACGCAGTATTTT. Amino acids: CASSLVDKRGGRDTQYF.

The rearrangement uses TRBV4-2 and TRBJ1-2; D is perhaps TRBD1 (6 bases). V shed 4 bases and J shed 10 bases, with 10 bases lying between them. The CDR3 sequence is 11 residues long. The V gene's germline CDR1 is LGHNA and CDR2 YNFKEQ. The CDR3 here is CASSLTGTYTF. CDR3 in DNA: TGTGCCAGCAGCCTTACAGGGACCTACACCTTC.

This clone was seen once. The chain recombines TRBV2 with TRBJ1-3; D uncertain. Germline-derived CDR1 and CDR2 are SNHLY and FYNNEI. The CDR3 runs 15 residues. Trimming removed 6 bases from V and 0 bases from J, with 12 bases in between. CDR3 in DNA: TGTGCCAGCAGGCACGGAGGACTCTCTGGAAACACCATATATTTT. Its translation is CASRHGGLSGNTIYF.

This clone came up a few times. This chain links TRBV3-1 (or the pseudogene TRBV3-2) with TRBJ1-3; D is uncertain. The CDR3 extends over 16 amino acids. Germline assignment: CDR1 LGHDT and CDR2 YNNKEL (reference sequence). V lost 4 bases and J 0 bases, leaving 13 bases between the germline ends. The CDR3, as DNA: TGTGCCAGCAGCCCTTCGGTGGCACACTCTGGAAACACCATATATTTT. This sequence encodes CASSPSVAHSGNTIYF.

This clone has just one count. The chain couples TRBV6-5 to TRBJ2-2, with unresolved D. V lost 7 bases, J lost 2 bases, and 14 bases lay in between. Germline assignment: CDR1 MNHEY and CDR2 SVGAGI. The CDR3 covers 15 residues. CDR3 residues: CASTSGPTNTGELFF. The CDR3 coding sequence is TGTGCCAGCACTTCCGGGCCAACAAACACCGGGGAGCTGTTTTTT.

This rearrangement joins TRBV28 to TRBJ1-5; D may be TRBD1 (5 bases). The germline V gene encodes CDR1 MDHEN and CDR2 SYDVKM. The V gene lost 5 bases and the J gene lost 7 bases, with 15 bases spanning the gap. The CDR3 is made up of 14 amino acids. The CDR3: CASSPGQRGQPQHF. For the CDR3, the DNA is TGTGCCAGCAGTCCGGGGCAGAGGGGACAGCCCCAGCATTTT.

The CDR3 sequence is CASSSPDRGSYAGELFF. The CDR3 region has the DNA TGTGCCAGCAGCTCCCCGGACAGGGGCTCTTATGCCGGGGAGCTGTTTTTT. The chain recombines TRBV7-9 with TRBJ2-2; 9 nucleotides agree with TRBD1. This CDR3 contains 17 residues. CDR1 and CDR2 (germline): SEHNR, FQNEAQ (reference sequence). After removal of 4 bases from V and 6 bases from J, the junction contained 12 bases not matched to a gene.

This chain links TRBV6-5 with TRBJ1-1; D unresolved. CDR1 and CDR2 (germline): MNHEY, SVGAGI. The V gene lost 0 bases and the J gene lost 4 bases, with 6 bases spanning the gap. This CDR3 spans 13 amino acids. CDR3 bases: TGTGCCAGCAGTTACTCCAGGTTCACTGAAGCTTTCTTT. It codes for CASSYSRFTEAFF.

The rearrangement links TRBV6-5 to TRBJ2-1; D gene uncertain. The CDR3 is 13 amino acids. Germline CDR1 MNHEY, CDR2 SVGAGI. Trimming removed 0 bases from V and 6 bases from J, with 6 bases in between. CDR3 protein: CASSYSGINEQFF. The CDR3 nucleotides are TGTGCCAGCAGTTACTCGGGTATCAATGAGCAGTTCTTC.

The chain is built from TRBV10-3 and TRBJ2-1; no clear D gene. This CDR3 is built from 14 residues. V shed 2 bases and J shed 8 bases, with 13 bases lying between them. The V gene's germline CDR1 is ENHRY and CDR2 SYGVKD. The DNA for the CDR3 is TGTGCCATCAGTGAGAAAGGTCTGTCCGATGAGCAGTTCTTC. Translation: CAISEKGLSDEQFF.

This chain connects TRBV2 to TRBJ1-5; D unclear. With 0 bases removed from V and 8 bases from J, the gap between germline ends came to 14 bases. The CDR3 is 15 residues long. Germline-derived CDR1 and CDR2 are SNHLY and FYNNEI. The CDR3 DNA sequence: TGTGCCAGCAGTGAAGCGCTTTTAGGGCGAAAGCCCCAGCATTTT. It yields the protein CASSEALLGRKPQHF. Combining the CDR3 with reference TRBV2 and TRBJ1-5 gives the whole variable domain EPEVTQTPSHQVTQMGQEVILRCVPISNHLYFYWYRQILGQKVEFLVSFYNNEISEKSEIFDDQFSVERPDGSNFTLKIRSTKLEDSAMYFCASSEALLGRKPQHFGDGTRLSIL.

V and J are TRBV7-6 and TRBJ2-3; D possibly corresponds to TRBD2 (5 bases). In germline, CDR1 is SGHVS, CDR2 FNYEAQ. Trimming cost V 1 base and J 1 base, with 12 bases left between them. The CDR3 has 16 residues. CDR3 in DNA: TGTGCCAGCAGCTTAGTCGCTGGAGGCCGCACAGATACGCAGTATTTT. It is translated as CASSLVAGGRTDTQYF.

The rearrangement uses TRBV7-6 and TRBJ2-7; no definite D call. The CDR3 totals 15 residues. Germline CDR1 SGHVS, CDR2 FNYEAQ. Trimming cost V 0 bases and J 2 bases, with 11 bases left between them. The DNA for the CDR3 is TGTGCCAGCAGCTTAGCCGACGAGACACCCTACGAGCAGTACTTC. Protein: CASSLADETPYEQYF.

The J gene is TRBJ1-3, the V gene TRBV5-4; unclear D gene. Per germline, CDR1 SGHNT and CDR2 YYREEE (reference sequence). Trimming pared 7 bases from V and 0 bases from J, leaving 8 bases between. There are 13 residues in the CDR3. The CDR3 spells CASRGNSGNTIYF. CDR3 in DNA: TGTGCCAGCCGAGGTAACTCTGGAAACACCATATATTTT.

This chain connects TRBV7-9 to TRBJ2-5; TRBD1 matches 8 bases. Trimming removed 2 bases from V and 0 bases from J; junction bases left unmatched: 11. This CDR3 is built from 18 residues. Germline V gene data show CDR1 as SEHNR and CDR2 as FQNEAQ (reference sequence). The chain's CDR3 is CASSLLRGQVANQETQYF. The CDR3 DNA reads as TGTGCCAGCAGCTTACTAAGGGGACAGGTGGCCAACCAAGAGACCCAGTACTTC.

This chain links TRBV5-6 with TRBJ1-2; D may be TRBD1 (6 bases). Germline CDR1 and CDR2: SGHDT and YYEEEE. V was pared by 0 bases and J by 4 bases, with 13 bases between. The length of the CDR3 is 15 residues. The CDR3 sequence is CASSLVSGGGYGYTF. In DNA, the CDR3 is TGTGCCAGCAGCTTGGTGAGCGGGGGCGGCTATGGCTACACCTTC.

CDR3 in amino acids: CASSSGVGYGYTF. The CDR3 bases are TGCGCCAGCAGCTCGGGGGTAGGCTATGGCTACACCTTC. V is TRBV5-1 and J is TRBJ1-2; D might be TRBD1 (5 bases). Germline values: CDR1 SGHRS, CDR2 YFSETQ. The V and J ends lost 3 bases and 4 bases respectively, with 10 bases between them. The CDR3 sequence is 13 residues long.

There are a few counts of this clone. This sequence joins TRBV4-1 and TRBJ2-7, with TRBD1 matching 8 bases. Germline-derived CDR1 and CDR2 are MGHRA and YSYEKL. The ends lost 1 base at V and 0 bases at J; junction bases unmatched: 5. The CDR3 is 16 residues long. As DNA, the CDR3 is TGCGCCAGCAGCCAAGTGCTCCAGGGGGCCTCCTACGAGCAGTACTTC. Protein: CASSQVLQGASYEQYF.

The chain employs TRBV3-1 (or the pseudogene TRBV3-2) and TRBJ2-1, with TRBD2 matching over 10 bases. The CDR3 contains 16 residues. Germline assignment: CDR1 LGHDT and CDR2 YNNKEL (reference sequence). Trimming removed 7 bases from V and 5 bases from J; junction bases left unmatched: 11. The CDR3 sequence: CASTGDGLADHNEQFF. The CDR3 DNA follows: TGTGCCAGCACGGGCGACGGACTAGCGGACCACAATGAGCAGTTCTTC.

This chain links TRBV10-1 with TRBJ1-4; D is unclear. CDR3 length: 14 amino acids. CDR1 and CDR2 from the germline V gene are WNHNN and SYGVQD (reference sequence). With 6 bases removed from V and 4 bases from J, the gap between germline ends came to 12 bases. The DNA of the CDR3 is TGCGCCAGCAGCCTTGGGAACGGTAATGAAAAACTGTTTTTT. This codes for CASSLGNGNEKLFF.

The chain joins TRBV2 to TRBJ2-7, with 9 bases matching TRBD1. Germline CDR1 SNHLY, CDR2 FYNNEI. J was trimmed by 9 bases and V by 1 base; bases with no gene match: 13. The CDR3 spans 16 residues. In DNA form, the CDR3 reads TGTGCCAGCAGTGAAGGAGTGACAGGGGGAAGGACTTGGCAGTACTTC. This gives the protein CASSEGVTGGRTWQYF. The full variable domain, with the rest looked up from reference TRBV2 and TRBJ2-7, is EPEVTQTPSHQVTQMGQEVILRCVPISNHLYFYWYRQILGQKVEFLVSFYNNEISEKSEIFDDQFSVERPDGSNFTLKIRSTKLEDSAMYFCASSEGVTGGRTWQYFGPGTRLTVT.

The chain employs TRBV6-2 or TRBV6-3 and TRBJ1-1; the match to TRBD1 covers 9 bases. Germline V gives CDR1 MNHEY, CDR2 SVGEGT. The junction had 5 bases not matched to a gene; V was cut back by 2 bases and J by 1 base. The CDR3 has 16 residues. The CDR3 bases are TGTGCCAGCAGTTACGGGACAGGGTCCTGGAACACTGAAGCTTTCTTT. Encoded protein: CASSYGTGSWNTEAFF.

This clone occurred once. V is TRBV2 and J is TRBJ1-1; 7 positions agree with TRBD1. Germline V gives CDR1 SNHLY, CDR2 FYNNEI. J lost 0 bases, V lost 7 bases, and 11 bases had no gene match. CDR3 length: 16 amino acids. The CDR3 protein is CASNHGWTGMNTEAFF. CDR3 coding DNA: TGTGCCAGCAACCATGGGTGGACAGGAATGAACACTGAAGCTTTCTTT. The full variable domain, with the rest looked up from reference TRBV2 and TRBJ1-1, is EPEVTQTPSHQVTQMGQEVILRCVPISNHLYFYWYRQILGQKVEFLVSFYNNEISEKSEIFDDQFSVERPDGSNFTLKIRSTKLEDSAMYFCASNHGWTGMNTEAFFGQGTRLTVV.

In this sample, this clone turned up once. The chain uses TRBV19 and TRBJ1-1; 9 bases are shared with TRBD1. With 4 bases clipped from V and 3 bases from J, the junction kept 3 bases outside the gene matches. This CDR3 has 14 residues. CDR1 is LNHDA and CDR2 is SQIVND in the germline V gene (reference sequence). This CDR3 is CASSTHRGHTEAFF. The CDR3 nucleotides are TGTGCCAGTAGTACACACAGGGGGCACACTGAAGCTTTCTTT.

This chain links TRBV5-4 with TRBJ2-3; unclear D gene. The CDR3 sequence is 16 residues long. V was cut by 4 bases and J by 0 bases, with 15 bases left in between. Germline V gene lookup returns CDR1 SGHNT and CDR2 YYREEE (reference sequence). CDR3 amino acids: CASSAPQIPSTDTQYF. CDR3 bases: TGTGCCAGCAGCGCGCCACAGATCCCTAGCACAGATACGCAGTATTTT.

The table lists this clone with a few counts. V usage is TRBV6-2 or TRBV6-3 and J usage is TRBJ1-5; no definite D call. Germline V CDR1 and CDR2: MNHEY, SVGEGT. Deletions cut 5 bases from V and 3 bases from J, with 8 bases between. The CDR3 is 13 amino acids. In DNA form, the CDR3 reads TGTGCCAGCAGTCACCCTCCCAATCAGCCCCAGCATTTT. Residues: CASSHPPNQPQHF.

The chain joins TRBV9 to TRBJ1-1; D unclear. The CDR3 sequence is 17 residues long. Germline V gene sequence: CDR1 SGDLS, CDR2 YYNGEE. Trimming shortened V by 3 bases and J by 5 bases, and 23 bases separated the two germline ends. The CDR3 here is CASSASLGPRQETEAFF. The CDR3 DNA reads TGTGCCAGCAGCGCTTCACTTGGGCCGCGCCAGGAGACTGAAGCTTTCTTT.